The 14 T cell receptor beta chains below were found in one sample sequenced in a study of response to subunit inactivated influenza vaccine. TCRdb re-analysed the RT-PCR reads in MiXCR, keeping a single row per CDR3 protein. The sample yields about 540,000 distinct CDR3 sequences, under 25% seen once. The data were also submitted as part of a second study, on T cells expressing NK-cell markers. That source reports: TCR beta cDNA was generated via 5'RACE template switching incorporating UMIs.

The source material was CD4+ T cells sorted from PBMCs, sampled roughly 13 days after vaccination. All receptors derive from a man between 45 and 60 years old who received an inactivated influenza vaccine.

This clonotype showed up just a few times. The rearrangement uses TRBV6-5 and TRBJ2-7; 8 nucleotides match TRBD2. Unmatched junction bases numbered 10, after V lost 0 bases and J lost 3 bases. Germline V lookup: CDR1 MNHEY, CDR2 SVGAGI. The CDR3 spans 17 residues. This chain's CDR3 is CASSYSISYLAGYEQYF. CDR3 sequence (DNA): TGTGCCAGCAGTTACTCGATATCGTACCTAGCGGGCTACGAGCAGTACTTC.

This clonotype was detected a few times. V and J are TRBV4-3 and TRBJ2-7; the D gene is possibly TRBD1 (5 bases). Germline V gene sequence: CDR1 LGHNA, CDR2 YSLEER. V lost 1 base to trimming and J lost 0 bases, with 19 bases between them. The CDR3 is 18 amino acids. The CDR3 nucleotides are TGCGCCAGCAGCCAAGGGCATGGGCAGGGATTTTCCTCCTACGAGCAGTACTTC. This gives the protein CASSQGHGQGFSSYEQYF.

This clonotype was seen a few times. This sequence joins TRBV5-5 and TRBJ2-1; TRBD1 matches at 7 bases. The trim removed 2 bases at V and 7 bases at J, leaving 9 bases unmatched. This CDR3 comprises 15 residues. Germline V CDR1 and CDR2: SGHKS, YYEKEE (reference sequence). This CDR3 is CASSFETGFGNEQFF. CDR3 nucleotide sequence: TGTGCCAGCAGCTTCGAGACAGGGTTTGGGAATGAGCAGTTCTTC.

The chain uses TRBV5-1 and TRBJ2-7; TRBD1 might be the D (5 bases). The CDR3 loop spans 15 amino acids. The V and J ends lost 5 bases and 3 bases respectively, with 18 bases between them. Germline V gives CDR1 SGHRS, CDR2 YFSETQ. CDR3 loop: CASRELGQGFYEQYF. The CDR3 DNA sequence: TGCGCCAGCAGGGAACTTGGGCAGGGATTCTACGAGCAGTACTTC.

This clonotype was observed a handful of times. The CDR3 region is CASSAGQGNNSPLHF. The DNA for the CDR3 is TGCGCCAGCAGCGCGGGACAGGGGAATAATTCACCCCTCCACTTT. The chain combines TRBV5-1 with TRBJ1-6; 10 positions agree with TRBD1. Germline CDR1 is SGHRS and CDR2 is YFSETQ. The CDR3 runs to 15 residues. V dropped 4 bases and J dropped 5; count of bases not matched to a gene: 3.

The rearrangement links TRBV7-2 to TRBJ2-5; D might be TRBD2 (5 bases). The V gene lost 6 bases and the J gene lost 2 bases, with 10 bases spanning the gap. From germline, CDR1 is SGHTA and CDR2 FQGNSA. The CDR3 length is 13 residues. This chain's CDR3 is CASSPGRQETQYF. CDR3 DNA: TGTGCCAGCAGTCCGGGAAGGCAAGAGACCCAGTACTTC.

The J gene is TRBJ2-2, the V gene TRBV6-2 or TRBV6-3; D not resolved. V was pared by 2 bases and J by 3 bases, with 16 bases between. The CDR3 covers 17 residues. Germline CDR1 and CDR2: MNHEY and SVGEGT. As DNA, the CDR3 is TGTGCCAGCAGTTACGATTGGATGGGTGCGCACACCGGGGAGCTGTTTTTT. Translating it yields CASSYDWMGAHTGELFF.

The chain carries TRBV4-2 and TRBJ1-1, with D perhaps matching TRBD1 (6 bases). The germline gives CDR1 LGHNA, CDR2 YNFKEQ. V was shortened by 1 base and J by 4 bases, with 10 bases between the two germline ends. The CDR3 totals 14 residues. CDR3 protein: CASSQANRATEAFF. CDR3 DNA sequence: TGTGCCAGCAGCCAAGCAAACAGGGCCACTGAAGCTTTCTTT.

The rearrangement links TRBV5-1 to TRBJ1-5; a possible D gene is TRBD1 (6 bases). V lost 5 bases to trimming and J lost 3 bases, with 15 bases between them. The CDR3 extends over 15 amino acids. Germline assignment: CDR1 SGHRS and CDR2 YFSETQ. CDR3: CASSYRGEYNQPQHF. CDR3 in DNA: TGCGCCAGCAGTTATAGGGGGGAGTACAATCAGCCCCAGCATTTT.

V is TRBV2 and J is TRBJ2-3; D may be TRBD1 (5 bases). This CDR3 contains 14 residues. Trimming shortened V by 7 bases and J by 1 base, and 12 bases separated the two germline ends. Germline CDR1 reads SNHLY; CDR2 reads FYNNEI. The DNA of the CDR3 is TGTGCCAGCAAAGGGGCAAGGGGCACAGATACGCAGTATTTT. Translation gives CASKGARGTDTQYF.

This clonotype appeared many times. A read error may produce the germline difference seen at one junction end. The chain recombines TRBV5-1 with TRBJ2-1, with D possibly being TRBD2 (5 bases). In germline, CDR1 is SGHRS, CDR2 YFSETQ. The length of the CDR3 is 12 residues. CDR3 region: CCLALYYNEQFF. In nucleotides, the CDR3 is TGTTGTCTAGCACTATACTACAATGAGCAGTTCTTC.

This clonotype has a handful of counts. The chain couples TRBV7-3 to TRBJ2-4; 7 bases align to TRBD2. Germline V lookup: CDR1 SGHTA, CDR2 FQGTGA. This CDR3 comprises 17 residues. With 2 bases clipped from V and 7 bases from J, the junction kept 14 bases outside the gene matches. For the CDR3, the DNA is TGTGCCAGCAGCTTAGCGGGGGTAGCCCGAGGAGGTAACATTCAGTACTTC. It codes for CASSLAGVARGGNIQYF.

V is TRBV9 and J is TRBJ2-5; 7 nucleotides match TRBD2. This CDR3 is built from 14 residues. With V trimmed by 3 bases and J by 4 bases, 6 bases remained unmatched. Germline V gene sequence: CDR1 SGDLS, CDR2 YYNGEE. The CDR3 sequence is CASSAGTTRETQYF. The CDR3 bases are TGTGCCAGCAGCGCCGGGACTACCAGAGAGACCCAGTACTTC.

In this sample, this clonotype turned up a few times. The chain is built from TRBV20-1 and TRBJ1-5; D is possibly TRBD1 (6 bases). This CDR3 is built from 15 residues. Looked up from germline, CDR1 is DFQATT and CDR2 is SNEGSKA (reference sequence). Trimming cost V 6 bases and J 4 bases, with 19 bases left between them. In DNA form, the CDR3 reads TGCAGTGCCAGACCGCCCGGGGGCTCGAATCAGCCCCAGCATTTT. Encoded protein: CSARPPGGSNQPQHF.